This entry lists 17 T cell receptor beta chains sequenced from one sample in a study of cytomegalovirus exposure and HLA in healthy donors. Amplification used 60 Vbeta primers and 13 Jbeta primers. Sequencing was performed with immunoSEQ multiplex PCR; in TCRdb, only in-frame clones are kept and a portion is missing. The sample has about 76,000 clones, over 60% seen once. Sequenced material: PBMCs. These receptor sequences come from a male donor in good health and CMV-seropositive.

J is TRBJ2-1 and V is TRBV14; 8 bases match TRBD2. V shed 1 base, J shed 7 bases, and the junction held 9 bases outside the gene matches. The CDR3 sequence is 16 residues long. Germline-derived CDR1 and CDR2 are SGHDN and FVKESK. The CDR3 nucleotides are TGTGCCAGCAGCCAAGTTTTCCTAGCGGGCTTAAATGAGCAGTTCTTC. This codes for CASSQVFLAGLNEQFF.

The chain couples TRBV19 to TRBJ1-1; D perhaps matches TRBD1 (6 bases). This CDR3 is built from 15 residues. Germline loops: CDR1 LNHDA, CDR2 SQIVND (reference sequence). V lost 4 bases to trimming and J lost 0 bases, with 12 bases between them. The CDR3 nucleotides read TGTGCCAGTAGTAATTCGGGACAAGTGAACACTGAAGCTTTCTTT. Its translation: CASSNSGQVNTEAFF.

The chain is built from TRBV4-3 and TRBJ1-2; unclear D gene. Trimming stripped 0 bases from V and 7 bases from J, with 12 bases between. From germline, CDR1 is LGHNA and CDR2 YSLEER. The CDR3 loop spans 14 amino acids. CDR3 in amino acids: CASSQDPRSVGYTF. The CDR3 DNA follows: TGCGCCAGCAGCCAAGATCCCCGGTCGGTTGGCTACACCTTC.

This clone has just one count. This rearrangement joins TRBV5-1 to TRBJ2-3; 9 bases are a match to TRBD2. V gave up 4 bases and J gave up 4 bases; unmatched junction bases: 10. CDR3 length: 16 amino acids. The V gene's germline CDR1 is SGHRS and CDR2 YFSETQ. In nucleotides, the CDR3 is TGCGCCAGCAGCCCTACCAGCGGGGGGCCCTCAGATACGCAGTATTTT. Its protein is CASSPTSGGPSDTQYF.

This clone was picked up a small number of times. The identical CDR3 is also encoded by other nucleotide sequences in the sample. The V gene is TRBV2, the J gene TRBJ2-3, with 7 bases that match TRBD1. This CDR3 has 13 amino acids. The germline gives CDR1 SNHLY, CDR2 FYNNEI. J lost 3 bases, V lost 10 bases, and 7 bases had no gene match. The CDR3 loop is CATRQGETDTQYF. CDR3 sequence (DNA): TGTGCCACTAGACAGGGTGAAACAGATACGCAGTATTTT.

CDR3: CASSLAAGRGETQYF. CDR3 in DNA: TGTGCCAGCAGCTTAGCGGCAGGGAGGGGAGAGACCCAGTACTTC. The rearrangement joins TRBV7-2 to TRBJ2-5; 7 positions match TRBD2. CDR1 SGHTA and CDR2 FQGNSA come from the germline V gene. V lost 0 bases, J lost 4 bases, and 5 bases stayed unmatched. This CDR3 is built from 15 residues.

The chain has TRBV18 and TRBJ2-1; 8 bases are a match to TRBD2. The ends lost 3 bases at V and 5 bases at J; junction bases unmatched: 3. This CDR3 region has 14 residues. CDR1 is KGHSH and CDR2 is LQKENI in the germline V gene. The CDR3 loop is CASSPAGGNNEQFF. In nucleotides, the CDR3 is TGTGCCAGCTCACCGGCGGGGGGAAACAATGAGCAGTTCTTC.

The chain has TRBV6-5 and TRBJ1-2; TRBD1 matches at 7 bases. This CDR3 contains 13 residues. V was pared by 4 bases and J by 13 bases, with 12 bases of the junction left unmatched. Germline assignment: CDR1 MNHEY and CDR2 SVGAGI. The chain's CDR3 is CASSFQGGSQFTF. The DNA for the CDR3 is TGTGCCAGCAGTTTCCAAGGGGGCTCTCAATTCACCTTC.

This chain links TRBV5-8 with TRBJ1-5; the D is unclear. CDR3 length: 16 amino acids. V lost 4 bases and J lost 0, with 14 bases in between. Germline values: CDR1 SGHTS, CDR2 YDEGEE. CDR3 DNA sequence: TGTGCCAGCAGCGATATCCGATTCTATAGCAATCAGCCCCAGCATTTT. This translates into CASSDIRFYSNQPQHF.

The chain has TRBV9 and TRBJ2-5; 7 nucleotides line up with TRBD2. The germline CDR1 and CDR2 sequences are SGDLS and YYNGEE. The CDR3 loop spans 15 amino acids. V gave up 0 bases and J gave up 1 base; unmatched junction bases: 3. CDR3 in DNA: TGTGCCAGCAGCGTAGTGGGGGGGGGCCAAGAGACCCAGTACTTC. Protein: CASSVVGGGQETQYF.

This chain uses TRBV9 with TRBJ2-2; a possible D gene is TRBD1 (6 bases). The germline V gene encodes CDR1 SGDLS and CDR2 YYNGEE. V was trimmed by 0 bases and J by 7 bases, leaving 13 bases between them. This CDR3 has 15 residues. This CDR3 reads CASSVVQGRSGELFF. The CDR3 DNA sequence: TGTGCCAGCAGCGTAGTACAGGGACGGAGCGGGGAGCTGTTTTTT.

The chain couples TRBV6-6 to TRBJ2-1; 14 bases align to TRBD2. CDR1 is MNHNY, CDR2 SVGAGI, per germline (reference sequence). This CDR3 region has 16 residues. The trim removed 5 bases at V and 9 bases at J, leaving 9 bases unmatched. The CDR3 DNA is TGTGCCAGCAGTGGTACCGGGACTAGCGGGGGCTCTGAGCAGTTCTTC. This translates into CASSGTGTSGGSEQFF.

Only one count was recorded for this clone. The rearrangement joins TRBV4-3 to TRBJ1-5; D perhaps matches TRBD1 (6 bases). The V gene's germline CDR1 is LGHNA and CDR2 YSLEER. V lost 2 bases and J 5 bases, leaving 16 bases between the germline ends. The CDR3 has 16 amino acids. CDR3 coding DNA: TGCGCCAGCAGCCAACACACAGGGATCGGAGATCAGCCCCAGCATTTT. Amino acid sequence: CASSQHTGIGDQPQHF.

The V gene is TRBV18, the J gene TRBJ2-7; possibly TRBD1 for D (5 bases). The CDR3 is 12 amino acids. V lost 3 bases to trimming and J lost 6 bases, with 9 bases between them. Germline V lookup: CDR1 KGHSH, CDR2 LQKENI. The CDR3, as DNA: TGTGCCAGCTCACCCTCAGGGCGCGAGCAGTACTTC. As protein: CASSPSGREQYF.

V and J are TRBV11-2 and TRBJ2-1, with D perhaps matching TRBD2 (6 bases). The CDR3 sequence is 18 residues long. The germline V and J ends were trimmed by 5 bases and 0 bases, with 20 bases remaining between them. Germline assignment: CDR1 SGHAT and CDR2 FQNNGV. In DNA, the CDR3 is TGTGCCAGCAGCCCTCCCTGGGGAGCGGGCAGCTCCTACAATGAGCAGTTCTTC. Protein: CASSPPWGAGSSYNEQFF.

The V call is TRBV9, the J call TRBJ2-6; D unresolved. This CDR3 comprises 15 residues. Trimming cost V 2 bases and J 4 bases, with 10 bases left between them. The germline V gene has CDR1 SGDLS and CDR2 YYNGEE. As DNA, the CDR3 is TGTGCCAGCAGCGTGATGATGGCCGGGGCCAACGTCCTGACTTTC. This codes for CASSVMMAGANVLTF.

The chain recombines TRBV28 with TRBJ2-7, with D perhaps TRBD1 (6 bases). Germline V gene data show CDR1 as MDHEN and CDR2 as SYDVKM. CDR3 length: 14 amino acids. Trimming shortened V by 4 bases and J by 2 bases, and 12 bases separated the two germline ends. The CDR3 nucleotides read TGTGCCAGCAGTTCGGGACAAAGCCCCTACGAGCAGTACTTC. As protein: CASSSGQSPYEQYF.